The 10 T cell receptor beta chains reported below all come from one sample, sequenced in a study of OX40 agonist ivuxolimab in advanced cancers. Clones were read by immunoSEQ multiplex PCR, and TCRdb kept only the in-frame ones, dropping some. The table shows tens of thousands of clones, with roughly 85% occurring only once. Sample: CD4+ or CD8+ T cells sorted from blood, taken in a trial of the OX40 agonist ivuxolimab. Receptors originate from an adult with an advanced solid tumor such as melanoma, head and neck, liver or kidney cancer.

This clone was seen a handful of times. The sample has other DNA sequences that encode this CDR3 too. The chain uses TRBV9 and TRBJ2-7; D may correspond to TRBD1 or TRBD2 (5 bases each). The germline V gene encodes CDR1 SGDLS and CDR2 YYNGEE. The V end lost 3 bases, the J end lost 3 bases, and 7 bases lay between the germline ends. The CDR3 has 12 residues. The CDR3 nucleotides are TGTGCCAGCAGCGGGGACGGCTACGAGCAGTACTTC. Its protein product is CASSGDGYEQYF.

The genes are TRBV16 and TRBJ2-7, with 7 bases fitting TRBD2. Germline V gene data show CDR1 as KGHSY and CDR2 as FQNENV. The ends lost 4 bases at V and 4 bases at J; junction bases unmatched: 13. The CDR3 sequence is 16 residues long. The CDR3 is CASSLPPGGGRYEQYF. CDR3 bases: TGTGCCAGCAGCCTACCGCCCGGGGGAGGGAGATACGAGCAGTACTTC.

The chain employs TRBV6-1 and TRBJ2-1, with D hard to call. The CDR3 runs 13 residues. Germline loops: CDR1 MNHNS, CDR2 SASEGT. Trimming removed 4 bases from V and 5 bases from J, with 9 bases in between. CDR3 amino acids: CASSAFRDNEQFF. As DNA, the CDR3 is TGTGCCAGCAGTGCATTCAGAGACAATGAGCAGTTCTTC.

This clone was seen once. The chain links TRBV9 to TRBJ2-1; TRBD2 matches at 10 bases. Trimming removed 0 bases from V and 4 bases from J; junction bases left unmatched: 7. Germline assignment: CDR1 SGDLS and CDR2 YYNGEE. There are 17 residues in the CDR3. The chain's CDR3 is CASSVEFGLAEYNEQFF. CDR3 DNA sequence: TGTGCCAGCAGCGTAGAGTTTGGACTAGCGGAATACAATGAGCAGTTCTTC.

Concerning this clone itself: The identical CDR3 is also encoded by other nucleotide sequences in the sample. J is TRBJ1-6 and V is TRBV2, with D unresolved. Germline assignment: CDR1 SNHLY and CDR2 FYNNEI. The CDR3 is 12 amino acids. The ends were cut back, 6 bases at V and 5 bases at J, with 5 bases in the middle. The CDR3 DNA reads as TGTGCCAGCAGCGGCAATAATTCACCCCTCCACTTT. Its translation: CASSGNNSPLHF.

The chain employs TRBV27 and TRBJ2-1; D possibly corresponds to TRBD1 (5 bases). The CDR3 has 14 amino acids. With 5 bases removed from V and 1 base from J, the gap between germline ends came to 9 bases. CDR1 and CDR2 (germline): MNHEY, SMNVEV (reference sequence). CDR3: CASSIRDSYNEQFF. CDR3 DNA sequence: TGTGCCAGCAGTATCAGGGATTCCTACAATGAGCAGTTCTTC.

The chain joins TRBV9 to TRBJ2-1; D may be TRBD2 (5 bases). Trimming pared 2 bases from V and 7 bases from J, leaving 16 bases between. The germline V gene has CDR1 SGDLS and CDR2 YYNGEE. CDR3 size: 15 residues. The CDR3 region is CASSVGGNRENEQFF. DNA for the CDR3: TGTGCCAGCAGCGTTGGTGGGAATCGGGAAAATGAGCAGTTCTTC.

The gene calls are TRBV6-1 and TRBJ2-2; the D is unclear. Germline V CDR1 and CDR2: MNHNS, SASEGT. V lost 4 bases and J lost 2, with 11 bases in between. CDR3 size: 15 residues. The CDR3 loop is CASSVVVANTGELFF. Written as DNA, the CDR3 is TGTGCCAGCAGTGTCGTAGTAGCTAACACCGGGGAGCTGTTTTTT.

DNA for the CDR3: TGCGCCAGCAGCCTAGGGATGACAACAGATACGCAGTATTTT. This encodes CASSLGMTTDTQYF. This sequence joins TRBV5-1 and TRBJ2-3, with D unclear. In germline, CDR1 is SGHRS, CDR2 YFSETQ. With 4 bases removed from V and 3 bases from J, the gap between germline ends came to 12 bases. This CDR3 contains 14 residues.

This chain connects TRBV27 to TRBJ1-5, with a possible D match to TRBD1 (6 bases). Germline assignment: CDR1 MNHEY and CDR2 SMNVEV (reference sequence). The CDR3 extends over 15 amino acids. V lost 1 base to trimming and J lost 6 bases, with 13 bases between them. CDR3 DNA: TGTGCCAGCAGTTTATGGGGCGGAGGGGGTCAGCCCCAGCATTTT. Its translation is CASSLWGGGGQPQHF.